This T cell receptor beta chain was identified in a study of T cell responses to AZD1222 COVID-19 vaccine. Germline V gives CDR1 LNHDA, CDR2 SQIVND (reference sequence). V dropped 7 bases and J dropped 6 bases, with 13 bases sitting between them. The CDR3 extends over 14 amino acids. Concerning this clone: As yet, its antigen is unknown.

TCRdb keeps only in-frame clones here, not all; method: immunoSEQ multiplex PCR. The data contain roughly 140,000 clones, around nine tenths of them singletons. The study, taken as a whole, reports: Only a handful of AZD1222 recipients, six or seven in all, had baseline seropositivity.

The chain recombines TRBV19 with TRBJ1-6; D is unresolved. The source is an adult in good health. Sequencing used peripheral blood, obtained on day 0 of MenACWY control vaccination. The CDR3 region is CASTWSPTNSPLHF. The CDR3 coding sequence is TGTGCCAGTACATGGTCGCCTACTAATTCACCCCTCCACTTT.